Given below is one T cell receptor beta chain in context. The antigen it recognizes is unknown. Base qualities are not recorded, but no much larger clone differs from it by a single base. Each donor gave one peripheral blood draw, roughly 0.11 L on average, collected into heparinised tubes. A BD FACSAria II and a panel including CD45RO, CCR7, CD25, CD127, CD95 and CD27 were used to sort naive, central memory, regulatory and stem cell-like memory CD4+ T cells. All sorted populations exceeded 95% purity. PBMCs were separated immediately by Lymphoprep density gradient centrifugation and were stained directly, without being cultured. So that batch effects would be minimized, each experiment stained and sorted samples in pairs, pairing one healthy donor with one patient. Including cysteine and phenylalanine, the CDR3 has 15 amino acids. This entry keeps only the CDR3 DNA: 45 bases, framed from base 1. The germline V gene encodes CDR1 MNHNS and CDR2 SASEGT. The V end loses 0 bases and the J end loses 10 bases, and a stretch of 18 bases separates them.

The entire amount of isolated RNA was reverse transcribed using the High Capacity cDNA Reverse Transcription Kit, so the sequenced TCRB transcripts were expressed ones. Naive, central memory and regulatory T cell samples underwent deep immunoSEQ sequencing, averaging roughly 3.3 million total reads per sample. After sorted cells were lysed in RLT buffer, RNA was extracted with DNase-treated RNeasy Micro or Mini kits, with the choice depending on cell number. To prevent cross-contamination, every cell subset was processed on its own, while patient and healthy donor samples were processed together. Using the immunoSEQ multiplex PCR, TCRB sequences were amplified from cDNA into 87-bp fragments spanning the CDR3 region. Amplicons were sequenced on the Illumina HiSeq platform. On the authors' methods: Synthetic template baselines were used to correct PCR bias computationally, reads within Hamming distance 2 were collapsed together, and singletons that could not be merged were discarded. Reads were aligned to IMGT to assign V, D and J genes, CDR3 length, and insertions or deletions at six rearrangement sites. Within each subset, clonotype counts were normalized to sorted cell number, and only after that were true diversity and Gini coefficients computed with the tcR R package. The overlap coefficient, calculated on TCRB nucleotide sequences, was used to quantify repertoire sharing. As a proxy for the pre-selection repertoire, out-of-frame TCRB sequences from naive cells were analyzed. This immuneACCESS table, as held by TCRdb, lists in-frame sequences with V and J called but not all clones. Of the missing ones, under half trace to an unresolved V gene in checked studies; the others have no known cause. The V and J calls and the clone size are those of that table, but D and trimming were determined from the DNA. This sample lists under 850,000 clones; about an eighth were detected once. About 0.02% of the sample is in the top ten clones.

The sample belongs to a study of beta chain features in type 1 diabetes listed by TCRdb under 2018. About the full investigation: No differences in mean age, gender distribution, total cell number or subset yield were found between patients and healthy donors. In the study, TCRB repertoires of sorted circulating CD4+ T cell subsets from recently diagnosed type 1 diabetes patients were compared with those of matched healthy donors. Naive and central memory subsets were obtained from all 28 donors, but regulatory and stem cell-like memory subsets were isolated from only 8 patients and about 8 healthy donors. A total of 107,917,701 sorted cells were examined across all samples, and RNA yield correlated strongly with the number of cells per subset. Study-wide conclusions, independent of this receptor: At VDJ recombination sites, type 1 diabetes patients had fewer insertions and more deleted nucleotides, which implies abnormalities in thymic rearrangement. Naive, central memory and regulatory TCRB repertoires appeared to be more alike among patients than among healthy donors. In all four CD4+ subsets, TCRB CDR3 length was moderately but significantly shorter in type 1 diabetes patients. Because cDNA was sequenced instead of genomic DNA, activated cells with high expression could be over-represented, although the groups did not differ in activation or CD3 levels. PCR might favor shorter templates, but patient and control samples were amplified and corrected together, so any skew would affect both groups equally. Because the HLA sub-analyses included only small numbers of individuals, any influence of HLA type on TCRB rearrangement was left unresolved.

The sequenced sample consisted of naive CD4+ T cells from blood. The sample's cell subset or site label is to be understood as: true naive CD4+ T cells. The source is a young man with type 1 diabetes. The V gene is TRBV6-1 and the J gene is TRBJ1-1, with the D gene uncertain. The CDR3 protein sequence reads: CASSEAEGIPGGAFF. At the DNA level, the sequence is TGTGCCAGCAGTGAAGCGGAGGGAATACCGGGCGGAGCTTTCTTT.